This T cell receptor (beta chain) was identified in a study of cytomegalovirus exposure and HLA in healthy donors. Looking at the study overall: Within the Caucasian-associated ancestry cluster were about 81% of the roughly 360 genotyped donors. Broader study findings: Analysis was performed later, and it showed HLA-associated TCR beta chains to be more clonally expanded than equally common others. The classifier reportedly diagnosed cytomegalovirus status with high sensitivity and specificity. The only immune exposure information that was available was CMV serostatus.

Of note for this clone: Antigen specificity is unknown.

Primers included in the PCR were 60 Vbeta and 13 Jbeta primers. The assay was immunoSEQ multiplex PCR, and TCRdb's table has in-frame clones only and misses some. The table shows some 90,000 clones, with more than 60% occurring only once. The CDR3 is made up of 14 amino acids. V lost 6 bases to trimming and J lost 7 bases; unmatched junction nucleotides: 6. Germline V gives CDR1 MDHEN, CDR2 SYDVKM. The sequence was obtained from a boy aged 5-17 years in good health and CMV-seronegative. The sequencing sample was made of PBMCs. The chain joins TRBV28 to TRBJ1-3; the match to TRBD1 covers 10 bases. As DNA, the CDR3 is TGTGCCAGCAGCCGAACGACAGGGGGCAACACCATATATTTT. Amino acids: CASSRTTGGNTIYF. The full variable domain, completed using reference TRBV28 and TRBJ1-3, is DVKVTQSSRYLVKRTGEKVFLECVQDMDHENMFWYRQDPGLGLRLIYFSYDVKMKEKGDIPEGYSVSREKKERFSLILESASTNQTSMYLCASSRTTGGNTIYFGEGSWLTVV.